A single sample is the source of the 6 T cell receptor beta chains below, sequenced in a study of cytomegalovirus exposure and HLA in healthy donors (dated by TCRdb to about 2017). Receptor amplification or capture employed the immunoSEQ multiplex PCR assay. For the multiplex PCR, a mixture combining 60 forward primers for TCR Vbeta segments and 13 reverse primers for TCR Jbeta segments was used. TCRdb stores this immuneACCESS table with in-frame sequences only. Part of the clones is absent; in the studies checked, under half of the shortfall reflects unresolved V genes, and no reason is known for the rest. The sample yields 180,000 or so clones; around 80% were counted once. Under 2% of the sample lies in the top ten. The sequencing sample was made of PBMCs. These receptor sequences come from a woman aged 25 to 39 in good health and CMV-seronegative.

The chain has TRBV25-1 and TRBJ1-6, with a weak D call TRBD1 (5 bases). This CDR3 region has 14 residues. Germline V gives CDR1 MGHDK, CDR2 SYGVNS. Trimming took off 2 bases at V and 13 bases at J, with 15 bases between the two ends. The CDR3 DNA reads TGTGCCAGCAGTGAAGTGGGGTCAGGGCCGCCCCTCCACTTT. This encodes CASSEVGSGPPLHF.

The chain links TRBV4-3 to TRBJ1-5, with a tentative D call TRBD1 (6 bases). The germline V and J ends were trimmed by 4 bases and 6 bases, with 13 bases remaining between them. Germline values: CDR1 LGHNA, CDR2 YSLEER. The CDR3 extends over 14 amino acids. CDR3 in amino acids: CASSPRQDRQPQHF. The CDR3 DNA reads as TGCGCCAGCAGCCCGAGACAGGACCGTCAGCCCCAGCATTTT.

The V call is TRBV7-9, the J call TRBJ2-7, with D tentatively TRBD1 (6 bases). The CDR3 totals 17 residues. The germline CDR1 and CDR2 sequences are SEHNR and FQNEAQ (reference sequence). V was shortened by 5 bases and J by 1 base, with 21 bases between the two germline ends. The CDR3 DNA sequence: TGTGCCAGCAGCCTAAGACCGGGACACCCCGGATCCTACGAGCAGTACTTC. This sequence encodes CASSLRPGHPGSYEQYF.

DNA for the CDR3: TGCGCCGAACATCGCTCCAGGTACTCCACAGATACGCAGTATTTT. As protein: CAEHRSRYSTDTQYF. The chain links TRBV10-1 to TRBJ2-3; no clear D gene. The CDR3 sequence is 15 residues long. Trimming left V 11 bases short and J 2 bases short, with 20 bases between. The germline V gene has CDR1 WNHNN and CDR2 SYGVQD (reference sequence).

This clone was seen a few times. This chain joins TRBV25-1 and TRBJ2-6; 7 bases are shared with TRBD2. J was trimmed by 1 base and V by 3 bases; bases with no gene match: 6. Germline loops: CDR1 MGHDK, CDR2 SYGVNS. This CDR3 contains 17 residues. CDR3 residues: CASSETSIGSGANVLTF. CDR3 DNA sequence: TGTGCCAGCAGTGAGACTAGCATAGGGTCTGGGGCCAACGTCCTGACTTTC.

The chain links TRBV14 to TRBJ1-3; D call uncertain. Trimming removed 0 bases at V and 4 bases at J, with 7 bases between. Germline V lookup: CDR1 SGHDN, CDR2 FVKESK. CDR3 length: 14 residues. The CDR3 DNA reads TGTGCCAGCAGCCAAGATTGGAGGGGAAACACCATATATTTT. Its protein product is CASSQDWRGNTIYF.